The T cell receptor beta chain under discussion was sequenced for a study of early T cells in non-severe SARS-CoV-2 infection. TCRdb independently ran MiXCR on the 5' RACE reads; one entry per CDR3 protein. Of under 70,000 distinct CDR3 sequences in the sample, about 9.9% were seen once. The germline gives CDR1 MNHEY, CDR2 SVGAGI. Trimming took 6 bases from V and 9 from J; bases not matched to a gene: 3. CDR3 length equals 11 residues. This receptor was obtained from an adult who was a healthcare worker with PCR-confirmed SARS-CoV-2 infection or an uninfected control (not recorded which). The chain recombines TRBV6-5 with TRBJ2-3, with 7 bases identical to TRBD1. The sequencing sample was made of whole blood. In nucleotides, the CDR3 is TGTGCCAGCAGCAAGGGACAGACGCAGTATTTT. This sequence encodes CASSKGQTQYF.